These 10 T cell receptor beta chains originate from one sample sequenced in a study of identical twins. Via MiXCR, TCRdb re-called the 5' RACE reads, giving one row per CDR3 protein. The table has approximately 1.8 million distinct CDR3 sequences, less than 40% seen once. Input material: cord blood. Receptor source: a newborn girl in good health.

This clonotype was detected only a few times. This chain links TRBV20-1 with TRBJ2-3, with D perhaps being TRBD1 or TRBD2 (5 bases each). Germline V gene lookup returns CDR1 DFQATT and CDR2 SNEGSKA (reference sequence). This CDR3 is built from 14 residues. Trimming left V 6 bases short and J 4 bases short, with 17 bases between. CDR3: CSARDPRGSDTQYF. The CDR3 bases are TGCAGTGCCCGGGACCCCCGGGGATCAGATACGCAGTATTTT.

V usage is TRBV4-2 and J usage is TRBJ1-4; D is possibly TRBD1 (5 bases). The germline gives CDR1 LGHNA, CDR2 YNFKEQ. V was cut by 4 bases and J by 1 base, with 16 bases left in between. There are 17 residues in the CDR3. CDR3 bases: TGTGCCAGCAGCCCCTGGAAAAGGCAGGGAACTAATGAAAAACTGTTTTTT. This gives the protein CASSPWKRQGTNEKLFF.

This clonotype was detected only a few times. V gene TRBV20-1 combines with J gene TRBJ2-3; D unresolved. Germline CDR1 DFQATT, CDR2 SNEGSKA (reference sequence). The V and J ends lost 2 bases and 0 bases respectively, with 12 bases between them. This CDR3 has 15 amino acids. CDR3 sequence (DNA): TGCAGTGCTAGAAACAGACGCACTAGCACAGATACGCAGTATTTT. Translation: CSARNRRTSTDTQYF.

Comment on this clonotype: Sequence at one end of the junction differs from germline and may be a read error. The rearrangement links TRBV28 to TRBJ2-3; possibly TRBD2 for D (5 bases). The CDR3 consists of 15 residues. Germline CDR1 reads MDHEN; CDR2 reads SYDVKM. CDR3 nucleotide sequence: TGTGCCAGCAGCCCCACCGATTCTAGCACAGATACGCACTATTTT. This gives the protein CASSPTDSSTDTHYF. The full variable domain, in which reference TRBV28 and TRBJ2-3 provide the parts outside the CDR3, is DVKVTQSSRYLVKRTGEKVFLECVQDMDHENMFWYRQDPGLGLRLIYFSYDVKMKEKGDIPEGYSVSREKKERFSLILESASTNQTSMYLCASSPTDSSTDTHYFGPGTRLTVL.

CDR3 in DNA: TGCAGTGCTAGAGATTTAGCGGGTTTGGAGGCAGATACGCAGTATTTT. Translation: CSARDLAGLEADTQYF. This chain uses TRBV20-1 with TRBJ2-3; 7 nucleotides align to TRBD2. Germline loops: CDR1 DFQATT, CDR2 SNEGSKA (reference sequence). This CDR3 spans 16 amino acids. V trimming: 0 bases; J trimming: 4 bases; junction bases outside the gene matches: 10.

This clonotype was seen a handful of times. V usage is TRBV19 and J usage is TRBJ2-5; a weak D match, TRBD1 (5 bases). Trimming took off 4 bases at V and 4 bases at J, with 10 bases between the two ends. The CDR3 runs 13 residues. Germline V gene sequence: CDR1 LNHDA, CDR2 SQIVND (reference sequence). CDR3 bases: TGTGCCAGTAGTACAGGGTTTGGAGAGACCCAGTACTTC. This codes for CASSTGFGETQYF. Full variable domain (missing parts from reference TRBV19 and TRBJ2-5): DGGITQSPKYLFRKEGQNVTLSCEQNLNHDAMYWYRQDPGQGLRLIYYSQIVNDFQKGDIAEGYSVSREKKESFPLTVTSAQKNPTAFYLCASSTGFGETQYFGPGTRLLVL.

CDR3 coding DNA: TGCAGCGTTGAACAGGCGTGGAACACTGAAGCTTTCTTT. The encoded protein is CSVEQAWNTEAFF. The V gene is TRBV29-1, the J gene TRBJ1-1; unclear D gene. Germline V gives CDR1 SQVTM, CDR2 ANQGSEA. The CDR3 has 13 residues. V lost 2 bases, J lost 1 base, and 8 bases lay in between.

This chain uses TRBV4-1 with TRBJ2-7; 7 nucleotides align to TRBD1. The CDR3 contains 14 residues. After removal of 4 bases from V and 7 bases from J, the junction contained 10 bases not matched to a gene. Per germline, CDR1 MGHRA and CDR2 YSYEKL. CDR3: CASSPQTGVNEQYF. CDR3 sequence (DNA): TGCGCCAGCAGCCCCCAAACAGGGGTAAATGAGCAGTACTTC.

This clonotype was counted a single time. Written as DNA, the CDR3 is TGCAGTGCTAGAGTCCAGCGGGGGGGCTCCTACAATGAGCAGTACTTC. This sequence encodes CSARVQRGGSYNEQYF. The V gene is TRBV20-1, the J gene TRBJ2-1, with 10 bases aligning to TRBD2. The better agreement between TRBJ2-7 and the DNA end casts doubt on the J call. This CDR3 has 16 residues. Germline CDR1 DFQATT, CDR2 SNEGSKA (reference sequence).

This clonotype came up many times. The V gene is TRBV20-1, the J gene TRBJ2-4, with unresolved D. The CDR3 contains 14 residues. V was pared by 3 bases and J by 3 bases, with 12 bases between. CDR1 DFQATT and CDR2 SNEGSKA come from the germline V gene (reference sequence). CDR3 bases: TGCAGTGCTAGGGCTAGGGAAGGCAAAAACATTCAGTACTTC. It is translated as CSARAREGKNIQYF.